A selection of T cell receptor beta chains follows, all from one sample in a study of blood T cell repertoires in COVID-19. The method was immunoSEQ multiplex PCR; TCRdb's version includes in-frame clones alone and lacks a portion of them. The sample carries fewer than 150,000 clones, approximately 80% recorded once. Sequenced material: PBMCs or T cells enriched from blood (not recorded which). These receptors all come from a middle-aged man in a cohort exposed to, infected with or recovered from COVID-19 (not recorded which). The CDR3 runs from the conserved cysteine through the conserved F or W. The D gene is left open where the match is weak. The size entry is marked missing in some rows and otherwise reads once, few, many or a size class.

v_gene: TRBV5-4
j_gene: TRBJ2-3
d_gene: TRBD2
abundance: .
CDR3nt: TGTGCCAGCAGCTTGGGACTAGCGGGGACAGATACGCAGTATTTT
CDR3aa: CASSLGLAGTDTQYF

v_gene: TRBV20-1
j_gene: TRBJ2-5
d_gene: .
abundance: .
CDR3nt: TGCAGTGCTAGTCGATCCGGGACACGACAAGAGACCCAGTACTTC
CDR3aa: CSASRSGTRQETQYF

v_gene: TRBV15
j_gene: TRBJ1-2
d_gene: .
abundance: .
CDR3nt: TGTGCCACCAGCAGAGCGCCTCAGGGCTATGGCTACACCTTC
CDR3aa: CATSRAPQGYGYTF

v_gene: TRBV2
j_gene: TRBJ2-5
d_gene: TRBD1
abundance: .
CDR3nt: TGTGCCAGCAGCCGGGACAGACAAGAGACCCAGTACTTC
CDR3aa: CASSRDRQETQYF

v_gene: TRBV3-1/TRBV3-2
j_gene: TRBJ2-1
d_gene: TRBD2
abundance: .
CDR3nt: TGTGCCAGCAGCCCCGGTCCTAGCGGATTCAATGAGCAGTTCTTC
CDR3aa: CASSPGPSGFNEQFF

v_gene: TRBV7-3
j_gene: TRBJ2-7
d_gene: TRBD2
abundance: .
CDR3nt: TGTGCCAGCAGTTACGGACTAGCGCCTTGGAACGAGCAGTACTTC
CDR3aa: CASSYGLAPWNEQYF

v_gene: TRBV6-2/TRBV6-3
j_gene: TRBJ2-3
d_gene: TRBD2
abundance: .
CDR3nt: TGTGCCAGCAGTTACTCGACTAGCGGGGATAGCACAGATACGCAGTATTTT
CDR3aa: CASSYSTSGDSTDTQYF

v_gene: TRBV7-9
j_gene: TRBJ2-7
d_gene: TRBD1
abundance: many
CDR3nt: TGTGCCAGCAGCTTTCTAGGGACAGGCTACGAGCAGTACTTC
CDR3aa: CASSFLGTGYEQYF

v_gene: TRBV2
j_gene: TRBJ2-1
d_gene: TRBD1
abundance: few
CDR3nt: TGTGCCAGCGGCCACCATCGGGACAGCTACAATGAGCAGTTCTTC
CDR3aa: CASGHHRDSYNEQFF

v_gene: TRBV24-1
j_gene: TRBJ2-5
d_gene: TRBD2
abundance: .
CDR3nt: TGTGCCACCAGTGAGCCGAGCGGGAGGGCCAAAGAGACCCAGTACTTC
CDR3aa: CATSEPSGRAKETQYF

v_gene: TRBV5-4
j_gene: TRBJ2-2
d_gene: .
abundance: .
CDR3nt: TGTGCCAGCAGCCCGCCCCAGTCCGGGGAGCTGTTTTTT
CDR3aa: CASSPPQSGELFF

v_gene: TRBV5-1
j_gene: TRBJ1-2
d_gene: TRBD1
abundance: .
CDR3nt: TGCGCCAGCAGCCAACCGGACAGGGGGCGGGAAAGTGGCTACACCTTC
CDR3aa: CASSQPDRGRESGYTF

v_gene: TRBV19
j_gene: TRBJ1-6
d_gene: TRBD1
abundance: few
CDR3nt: TGTGCCAGTAGCGGGACAGGGGTATCACCCCTCCACTTT
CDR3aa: CASSGTGVSPLHF

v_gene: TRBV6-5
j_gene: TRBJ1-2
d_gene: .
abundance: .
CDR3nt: TGTGCCAGCAGTTGGGGGGACGGCTATGGCTACACCTTC
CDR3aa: CASSWGDGYGYTF